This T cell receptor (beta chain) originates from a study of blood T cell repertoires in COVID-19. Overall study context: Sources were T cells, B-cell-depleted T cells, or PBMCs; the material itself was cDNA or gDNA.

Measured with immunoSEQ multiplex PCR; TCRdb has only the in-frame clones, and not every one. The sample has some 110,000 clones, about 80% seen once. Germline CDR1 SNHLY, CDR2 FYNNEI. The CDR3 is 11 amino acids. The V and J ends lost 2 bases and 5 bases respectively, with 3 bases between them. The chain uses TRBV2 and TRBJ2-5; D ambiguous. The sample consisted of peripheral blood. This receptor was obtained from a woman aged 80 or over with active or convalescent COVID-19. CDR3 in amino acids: CASSESETQYF. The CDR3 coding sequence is TGTGCCAGCAGTGAATCGGAGACCCAGTACTTC.